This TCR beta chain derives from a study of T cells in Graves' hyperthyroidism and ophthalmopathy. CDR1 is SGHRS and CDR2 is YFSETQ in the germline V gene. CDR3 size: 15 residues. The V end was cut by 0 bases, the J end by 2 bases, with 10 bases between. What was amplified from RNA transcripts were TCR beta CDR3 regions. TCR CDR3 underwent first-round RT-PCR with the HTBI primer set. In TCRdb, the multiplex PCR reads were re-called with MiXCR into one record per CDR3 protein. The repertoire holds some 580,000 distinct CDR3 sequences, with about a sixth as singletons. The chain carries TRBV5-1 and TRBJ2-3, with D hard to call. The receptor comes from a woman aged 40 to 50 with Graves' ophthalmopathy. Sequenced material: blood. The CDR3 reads CASSLGSRTTDTQYF. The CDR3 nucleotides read TGCGCCAGCAGCTTGGGGTCTAGGACCACAGATACGCAGTATTTT.